The clone carrying this TCR beta chain turned up a few times. Its cognate antigen is unknown. Unique molecular identifiers featured in how the TCRbeta library was prepared. TCRdb reanalysed the PCR reads using MiXCR and keeps one entry per CDR3 protein. The sample lists approximately 89,000 distinct CDR3 sequences, 15% to 18% seen once, with around 20% in the top ten. This specimen belongs to a study of T-cell reconstitution after alpha-beta-depleted transplantation in children. Study outcomes and limitations: The origin of alpha-beta T cells about two months after transplant was reportedly several hundred expanded graft clones.

Germline values: CDR1 KGHSH, CDR2 LQKENI. Trimming took 4 bases from V and 0 from J; bases not matched to a gene: 5. The CDR3 is made up of 15 amino acids. This clonotype was sampled from a male patient between 2 and 9 years old who had a stem cell transplant for acute lymphoblastic leukemia, so the T cells may come from the graft donor. The V gene is TRBV18, the J gene TRBJ2-5; TRBD1 matches at 7 bases. Sequencing was performed on PBMCs, mostly from graft donor cells, taken 180 days after TCRalphabeta/CD19-depleted stem cell transplant. This chain's CDR3 is CASSHGTVDQETQYF. Written as DNA, the CDR3 is TGTGCCAGCTCACACGGGACAGTGGACCAAGAGACCCAGTACTTC.